This TCR beta chain was obtained from a study of T cells in Graves' hyperthyroidism and ophthalmopathy. Overall study results and limits: Researchers found most expanded thyroid clonotypes above 0.001 in blood as well. Through a model of 13 V-J features, ophthalmopathy was separated from stable hyperthyroidism.

At least ten counts were recorded for this clonotype. As yet, its antigen is unknown. Amplification of TCR beta CDR3 regions was performed using RNA transcripts as template. Primed by the HTBI set, a first-round RT-PCR was run on the TCR CDR3. TCRdb re-analysed the multiplex PCR reads in MiXCR, keeping a single row per CDR3 protein. The repertoire has approximately 430,000 distinct CDR3 sequences, approximately 15% of them found once; the top ten carry roughly 8%. The CDR3 extends over 13 amino acids. Trimming removed 6 bases from V and 2 bases from J, with 11 bases in between. Any patient presenting with uncontrolled infection, other autoimmune disease, pregnancy or lactation was left out. On the basis of clinical symptoms, serum thyroxine and TRAb, thyroid ultrasound and orbital computed tomography, diagnoses were made.

Material for sequencing was blood. The TCR was taken from a woman between 18 and 30 years old with Graves' hyperthyroidism. This sequence joins TRBV12-3 or TRBV12-4 and TRBJ2-7; D uncertain. Here the CDR3 DNA reads TGTGCCAGCAGACAAGACGGGCCCTACGAGCAGTACTTC. Protein product: CASRQDGPYEQYF.